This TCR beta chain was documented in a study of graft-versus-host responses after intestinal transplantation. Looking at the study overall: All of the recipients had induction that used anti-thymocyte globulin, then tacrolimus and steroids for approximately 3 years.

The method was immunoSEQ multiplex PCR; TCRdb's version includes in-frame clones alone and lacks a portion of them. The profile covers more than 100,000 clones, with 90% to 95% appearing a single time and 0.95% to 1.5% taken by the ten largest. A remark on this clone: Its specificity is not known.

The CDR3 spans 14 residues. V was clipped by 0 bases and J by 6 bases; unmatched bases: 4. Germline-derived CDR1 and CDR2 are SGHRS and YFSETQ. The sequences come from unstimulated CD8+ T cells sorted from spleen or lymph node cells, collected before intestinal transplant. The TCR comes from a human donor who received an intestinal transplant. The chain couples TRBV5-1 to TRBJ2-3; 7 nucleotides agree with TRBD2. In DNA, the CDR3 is TGCGCCAGCAGCTTGGGGGAGGGGTCGGATACGCAGTATTTT. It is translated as CASSLGEGSDTQYF. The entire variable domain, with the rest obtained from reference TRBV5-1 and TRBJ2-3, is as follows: KAGVTQTPRYLIKTRGQQVTLSCSPISGHRSVSWYQQTPGQGLQFLFEYFSETQRNKGNFPGRFSGRQFSNSRSEMNVSTLELGDSALYLCASSLGEGSDTQYFGPGTRLTVL.